This TCR beta chain appears in the sequencing data of a study of T cell responses to AZD1222 COVID-19 vaccine. The germline V gene encodes CDR1 MNHEY and CDR2 SMNVEV (reference sequence). This CDR3 contains 14 residues. V shed 3 bases and J shed 9 bases, with 12 bases lying between them. Clones were sequenced by immunoSEQ multiplex PCR, and TCRdb holds only the in-frame ones, with some missing. This table holds fewer than 120,000 clones, 70% to 90% found once. This clonotype originated in an adult who received the AZD1222 COVID-19 vaccine. The sample here was peripheral blood, taken 28 days after the second AZD1222 dose. The rearrangement links TRBV27 to TRBJ1-6, with a possible D match to TRBD1 (5 bases). The CDR3 region is CASSFSSTGSPLHF. As DNA, the CDR3 is TGTGCCAGCAGTTTCTCTAGCACAGGTTCACCCCTCCACTTT.